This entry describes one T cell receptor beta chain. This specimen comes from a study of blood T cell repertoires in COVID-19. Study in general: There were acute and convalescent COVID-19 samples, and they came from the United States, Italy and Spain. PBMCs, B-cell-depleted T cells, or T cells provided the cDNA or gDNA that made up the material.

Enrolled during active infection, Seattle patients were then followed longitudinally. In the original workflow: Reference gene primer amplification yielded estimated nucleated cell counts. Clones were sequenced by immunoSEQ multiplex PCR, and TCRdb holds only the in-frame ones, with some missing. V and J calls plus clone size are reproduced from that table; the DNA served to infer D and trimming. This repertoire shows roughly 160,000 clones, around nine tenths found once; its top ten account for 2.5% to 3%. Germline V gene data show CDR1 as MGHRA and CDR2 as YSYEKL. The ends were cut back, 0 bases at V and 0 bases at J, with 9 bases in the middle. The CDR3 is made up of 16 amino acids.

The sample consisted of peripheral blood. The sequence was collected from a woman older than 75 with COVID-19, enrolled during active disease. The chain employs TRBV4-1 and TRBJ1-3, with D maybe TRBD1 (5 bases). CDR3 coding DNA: TGCGCCAGCAGCCAAGAGTGGACACTCTCTGGAAACACCATATATTTT. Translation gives CASSQEWTLSGNTIYF.